The 19 T cell receptor beta chains below were found in one sample sequenced in a study of blood T cells in healthy people across ages. The authors ran a second PCR of about 7 to 11 cycles using a sample-barcoded 5' primer and a J-beta primer mix. TCRdb re-called the 5' RACE reads through MiXCR, storing one row per CDR3 protein. The sample includes more than 700,000 distinct CDR3 sequences, 35% to 50% of them seen just once. Sequencing was performed on blood. Source of these receptors: a man aged 80 or over in good health.

V and J are TRBV14 and TRBJ2-1; D possibly corresponds to TRBD2 (5 bases). Germline CDR1 reads SGHDN; CDR2 reads FVKESK. With 0 bases removed from V and 8 bases from J, the gap between germline ends came to 17 bases. This CDR3 has 16 amino acids. CDR3 sequence: CASSQDKAGQEDEQFF. The CDR3 DNA is TGTGCCAGCAGCCAAGATAAGGCGGGTCAGGAGGATGAGCAGTTCTTC.

In its sample, this clonotype was seen a few times. The chain is built from TRBV5-6 and TRBJ2-5; TRBD2 aligns across 10 bases. Germline values: CDR1 SGHDT, CDR2 YYEEEE. The V gene end was trimmed by 5 bases and the J gene end by 4 bases; junction bases not matched to a gene: 5. This CDR3 contains 14 residues. The CDR3 reads CASRGGLARETQYF. For the CDR3, the DNA is TGTGCCAGCAGAGGGGGACTAGCGAGAGAGACCCAGTACTTC.

The CDR3 here is CASSRLAGGIGEQYF. DNA of the CDR3: TGTGCCAGCAGTCGACTAGCGGGAGGTATAGGTGAGCAGTACTTC. V and J are TRBV6-1 and TRBJ2-5; 13 bases match TRBD2. V gave up 5 bases and J gave up 11 bases; unmatched junction bases: 11. This CDR3 has 15 residues. In germline, CDR1 is MNHNS, CDR2 SASEGT.

The sample holds a few counts of this clonotype. The chain is built from TRBV14 and TRBJ2-1, with 11 bases identical to TRBD2. Germline assignment: CDR1 SGHDN and CDR2 FVKESK. This CDR3 is built from 15 residues. The trim removed 4 bases at V and 10 bases at J, leaving 9 bases unmatched. CDR3 amino acids: CASSPILAGAREQFF. The CDR3 DNA follows: TGTGCCAGCAGCCCGATACTAGCGGGAGCTAGGGAGCAGTTCTTC.

This sequence joins TRBV5-1 and TRBJ2-4; no clear D gene. In germline, CDR1 is SGHRS, CDR2 YFSETQ. The CDR3 totals 14 residues. The germline V and J ends were trimmed by 0 bases and 5 bases, with 9 bases remaining between them. The DNA of the CDR3 is TGCGCCAGCAGCTTGGTCTACGGACAAAACATTCAGTACTTC. This codes for CASSLVYGQNIQYF.

This clonotype was counted only a few times. The chain carries TRBV24-1 and TRBJ2-1; a weak D match, TRBD1 (6 bases). With 4 bases removed from V and 6 bases from J, the gap between germline ends came to 18 bases. CDR1 is KGHDR and CDR2 is SFDVKD in the germline V gene. This CDR3 region has 16 residues. The CDR3 DNA reads TGTGCCACCAGTGAGGGTAAGGACAGCTATTCCAATGAGCAGTTCTTC. Protein product: CATSEGKDSYSNEQFF.

The chain is built from TRBV29-1 and TRBJ2-3; 9 bases are shared with TRBD1. The germline gives CDR1 SQVTM, CDR2 ANQGSEA. The CDR3 extends over 14 amino acids. V gave up 4 bases and J gave up 2 bases; unmatched junction bases: 4. The CDR3 region is CSVAGTGITDTQYF. CDR3 DNA sequence: TGCAGCGTTGCCGGGACAGGGATCACAGATACGCAGTATTTT.

As regards this clonotype: A much larger clonotype is one base distant, so this may be a read error. This chain links TRBV20-1 with TRBJ2-3; TRBD2 is a possible D gene (6 bases). Germline V gene data show CDR1 as DFQATT and CDR2 as SNEGSKA (reference sequence). The CDR3 spans 14 residues. This CDR3 is CSAKGLWATDAQYF. In nucleotides, the CDR3 is TGCAGTGCAAAGGGACTCTGGGCGACAGATGCGCAGTATTTT.

The V call is TRBV20-1, the J call TRBJ2-1; 7 bases match TRBD2. TRBJ2-7 matches the DNA end more closely, so the J call is doubtful. The CDR3 runs 13 residues. CDR1 and CDR2 (germline): DFQATT, SNEGSKA (reference sequence). The CDR3 sequence: CSATGTTYNEQYF. CDR3 in DNA: TGCAGTGCCACCGGGACTACATACAATGAGCAGTACTTC.

This clonotype was detected only a few times. Here the CDR3 reads CASSHADVGRNTEAFF. CDR3 nucleotide sequence: TGCGCCAGCAGCCATGCAGACGTCGGGCGAAACACTGAAGCTTTCTTT. The V call is TRBV4-1, the J call TRBJ1-1; no firm D call. This CDR3 spans 16 amino acids. The germline CDR1 and CDR2 sequences are MGHRA and YSYEKL. V was clipped by 3 bases and J by 2 bases, with 16 bases between them.

This clonotype was seen a few times. The V call is TRBV7-9, the J call TRBJ2-7; D is unresolved. Germline loops: CDR1 SEHNR, CDR2 FQNEAQ (reference sequence). V was pared by 10 bases and J by 1 base, with 17 bases between. The CDR3 is made up of 14 amino acids. CDR3 coding DNA: TGTGCCACCTTGGAGAGGTATATTTCCTACGAGCAGTACTTC. Its protein product is CATLERYISYEQYF.

As regards this clonotype: This may be a read error, as it is one base from a much larger clone. The V call is TRBV7-6, the J call TRBJ2-5; D remains unclear. V shed 5 bases and J shed 11 bases, with 21 bases lying between them. CDR3 length equals 14 residues. CDR1 is SGHVS and CDR2 is FNYEAQ in the germline V gene. In nucleotides, the CDR3 is TGTGCCAGCAGCCCTGGCTCCGGTTCGGAAGAGCAGTACTTC. Amino acid sequence: CASSPGSGSEEQYF.

The CDR3 DNA follows: TGTGCCAGCAGGGGGACTAGCGGGAGGGGATTGAGTCGCAATGAGCAGTTCTTC. The encoded protein is CASRGTSGRGLSRNEQFF. V usage is TRBV28 and J usage is TRBJ2-1; TRBD2 agrees at 16 bases. The CDR3 is 18 amino acids. V was pared by 6 bases and J by 6 bases, with 11 bases of the junction left unmatched. The germline V gene has CDR1 MDHEN and CDR2 SYDVKM.

The genes are TRBV7-6 and TRBJ2-1, with D possibly matching TRBD2 (5 bases). This CDR3 contains 17 residues. The germline V gene has CDR1 SGHVS and CDR2 FNYEAQ. The V and J ends lost 6 bases and 0 bases respectively, with 18 bases between them. CDR3 in amino acids: CASSYRRGLSSYNEQFF. CDR3 bases: TGTGCCAGCAGTTACCGACGAGGACTTAGCTCCTACAATGAGCAGTTCTTC.

CDR3 bases: TGTGCCAGCAGTTACCCGCTAGCGGGAGTTGATGAGCAGTACTTC. Encoded protein: CASSYPLAGVDEQYF. This rearrangement joins TRBV6-2 or TRBV6-3 to TRBJ2-5, with 10 bases that match TRBD2. Germline CDR1 is MNHEY and CDR2 is SVGEGT. The CDR3 covers 15 residues. V dropped 2 bases and J dropped 11; count of bases not matched to a gene: 11.

For this clonotype: A much larger clonotype is one base distant, so this may be a read error. The V gene is TRBV20-1, the J gene TRBJ2-1; 10 nucleotides match TRBD2. This CDR3 comprises 15 residues. Germline V gives CDR1 DFQATT, CDR2 SNEGSKA (reference sequence). As DNA, the CDR3 is TGCTGTGCTACAGCTAGCGGGAGCGTCTACAATGAGCAGTTCTTC. Its protein is CCATASGSVYNEQFF.

V and J are TRBV27 and TRBJ2-1, with 12 positions matching TRBD2. The CDR3 length is 15 residues. V gave up 5 bases and J gave up 5 bases; unmatched junction bases: 4. CDR1 and CDR2 (germline): MNHEY, SMNVEV (reference sequence). CDR3 sequence (DNA): TGTGCCAGCAGTCTAAGGACTAGCGGGGACAATGAGCAGTTCTTC. Its translation: CASSLRTSGDNEQFF.

This clonotype showed up just once. A junction end diverges from the germline sequence, so it may reflect a read error. J is TRBJ2-3 and V is TRBV9, with D perhaps matching TRBD2 (7 bases). In germline, CDR1 is SGDLS, CDR2 YYNGEE. The CDR3 is 14 residues long. CDR3 DNA sequence: TGTGCCAGCAGAGGGGGGGCTGTAACAGATGCGCAGTATTTT. It encodes CASRGGAVTDAQYF. Full variable domain (remainder filled in from reference TRBV9 and TRBJ2-3): DSGVTQTPKHLITATGQRVTLRCSPRSGDLSVYWYQQSLDQGLQFLIQYYNGEERAKGNILERFSAQQFPDLHSELNLSSLELGDSALYFCASRGGAVTDAQYFGPGTRLTVL.

V and J are TRBV10-3 and TRBJ1-4; TRBD1 is a possible D gene (6 bases). Looked up from germline, CDR1 is ENHRY and CDR2 is SYGVKD. V lost 4 bases and J lost 0, with 6 bases in between. This CDR3 contains 14 residues. The chain's CDR3 is CAISAGATNEKLFF. The CDR3 nucleotides read TGTGCCATCAGTGCAGGGGCAACTAATGAAAAACTGTTTTTT.